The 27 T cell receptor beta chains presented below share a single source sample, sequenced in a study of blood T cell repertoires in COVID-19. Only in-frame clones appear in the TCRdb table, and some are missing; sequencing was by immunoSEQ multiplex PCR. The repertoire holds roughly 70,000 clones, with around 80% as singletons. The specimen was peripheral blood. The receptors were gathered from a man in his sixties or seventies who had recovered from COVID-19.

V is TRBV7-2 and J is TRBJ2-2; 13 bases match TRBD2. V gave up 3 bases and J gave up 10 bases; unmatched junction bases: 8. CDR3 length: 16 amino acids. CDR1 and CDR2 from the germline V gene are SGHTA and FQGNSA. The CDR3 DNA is TGTGCCAGCAGCTTTCGACTAGCGGGGGGCGGAGAGGAGCTGTTTTTT. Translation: CASSFRLAGGGEELFF.

This chain's CDR3 is CASSLRTGQIGANVLTF. Here the CDR3 DNA reads TGTGCCAGCAGCTTGAGGACAGGGCAAATTGGGGCCAACGTCCTGACTTTC. V gene TRBV7-7 combines with J gene TRBJ2-6, with 8 bases identical to TRBD1. Trimming cost V 3 bases and J 3 bases; bases outside gene matches: 7. The CDR3 is made up of 17 amino acids. CDR1 SSHAT and CDR2 FNYEAQ come from the germline V gene (reference sequence).

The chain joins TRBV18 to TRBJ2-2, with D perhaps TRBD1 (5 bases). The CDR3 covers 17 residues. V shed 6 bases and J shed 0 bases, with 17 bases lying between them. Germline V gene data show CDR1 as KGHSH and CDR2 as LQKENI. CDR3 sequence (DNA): TGTGCCAGCTCTACGGCCAGGGTGACGGCGAACACCGGGGAGCTGTTTTTT. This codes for CASSTARVTANTGELFF.

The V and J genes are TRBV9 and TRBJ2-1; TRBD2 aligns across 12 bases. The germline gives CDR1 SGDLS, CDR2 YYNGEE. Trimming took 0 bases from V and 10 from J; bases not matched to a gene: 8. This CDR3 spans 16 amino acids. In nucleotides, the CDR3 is TGTGCCAGCAGCGTAGGTTCTAGCGGGGGGGCTGAGGAGCAGTTCTTC. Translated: CASSVGSSGGAEEQFF.

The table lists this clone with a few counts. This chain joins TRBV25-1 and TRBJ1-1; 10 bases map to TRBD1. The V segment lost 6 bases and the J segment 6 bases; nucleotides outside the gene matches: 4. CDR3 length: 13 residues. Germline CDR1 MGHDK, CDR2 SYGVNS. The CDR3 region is CASRGQGDAEAFF. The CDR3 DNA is TGTGCCAGCAGAGGACAGGGGGACGCTGAAGCTTTCTTT. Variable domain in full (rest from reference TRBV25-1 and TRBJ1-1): EADIYQTPRYLVIGTGKKITLECSQTMGHDKMYWYQQDPGMELHLIHYSYGVNSTEKGDLSSESTVSRIRTEHFPLTLESARPSHTSQYLCASRGQGDAEAFFGQGTRLTVV.

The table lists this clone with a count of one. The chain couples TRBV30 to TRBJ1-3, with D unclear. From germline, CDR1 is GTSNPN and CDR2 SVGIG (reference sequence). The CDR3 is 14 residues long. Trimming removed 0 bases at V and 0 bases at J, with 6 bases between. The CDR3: CAWSVGISGNTIYF. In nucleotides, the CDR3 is TGTGCCTGGAGTGTCGGGATCTCTGGAAACACCATATATTTT. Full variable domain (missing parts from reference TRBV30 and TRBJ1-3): SQTIHQWPATLVQPVGSPLSLECTVEGTSNPNLYWYRQAAGRGLQLLFYSVGIGQISSEVPQNLSASRPQDRQFILSSKKLLLSDSGFYLCAWSVGISGNTIYFGEGSWLTVV.

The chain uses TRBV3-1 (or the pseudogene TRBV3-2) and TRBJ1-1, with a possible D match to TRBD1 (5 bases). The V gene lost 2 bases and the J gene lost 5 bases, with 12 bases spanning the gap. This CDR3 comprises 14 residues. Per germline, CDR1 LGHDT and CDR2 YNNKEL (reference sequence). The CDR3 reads CASSQNAGGTEAFF. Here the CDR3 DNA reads TGTGCCAGCAGCCAAAATGCGGGGGGAACTGAAGCTTTCTTT.

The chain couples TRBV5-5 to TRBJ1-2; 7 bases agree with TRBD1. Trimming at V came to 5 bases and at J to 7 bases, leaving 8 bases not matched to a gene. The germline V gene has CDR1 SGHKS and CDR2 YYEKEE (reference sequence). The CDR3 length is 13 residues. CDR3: CASSSQGMTGYTF. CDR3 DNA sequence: TGTGCCAGCAGTTCACAGGGGATGACTGGCTACACCTTC.

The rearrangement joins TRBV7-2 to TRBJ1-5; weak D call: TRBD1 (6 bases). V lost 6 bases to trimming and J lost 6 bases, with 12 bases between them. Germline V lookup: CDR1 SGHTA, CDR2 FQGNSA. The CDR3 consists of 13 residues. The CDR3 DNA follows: TGTGCCAGCAGTGGGGGCGAGGTTCAGCCCCAGCATTTT. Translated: CASSGGEVQPQHF.

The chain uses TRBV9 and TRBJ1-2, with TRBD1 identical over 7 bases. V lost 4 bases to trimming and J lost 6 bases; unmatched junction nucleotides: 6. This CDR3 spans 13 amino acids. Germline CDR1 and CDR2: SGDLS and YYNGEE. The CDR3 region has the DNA TGTGCCAGCAGCCAAACAGGGGATCATGGCTACACCTTC. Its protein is CASSQTGDHGYTF.

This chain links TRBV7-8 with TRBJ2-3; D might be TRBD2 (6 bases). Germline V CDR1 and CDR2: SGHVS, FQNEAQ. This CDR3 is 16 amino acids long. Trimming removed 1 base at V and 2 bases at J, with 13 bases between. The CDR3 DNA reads TGTGCCAGCAGCTTAGTGGCGGGGTGGGACACAGATACGCAGTATTTT. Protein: CASSLVAGWDTDTQYF.

CDR3 bases: TGTGCCAGTAGCTATAGACAGCAAGAGACCCAGTACTTC. This encodes CASSYRQQETQYF. The chain carries TRBV19 and TRBJ2-5; possibly TRBD1 for D (5 bases). V was clipped by 6 bases and J by 2 bases, with 10 bases between them. The CDR3 covers 13 residues. Germline CDR1 reads LNHDA; CDR2 reads SQIVND (reference sequence).

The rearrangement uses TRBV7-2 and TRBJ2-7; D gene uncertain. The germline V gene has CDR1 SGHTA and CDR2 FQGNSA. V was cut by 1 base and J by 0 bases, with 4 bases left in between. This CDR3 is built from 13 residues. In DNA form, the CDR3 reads TGTGCCAGCAGCTTAGGGGCCTCCTACGAGCAGTACTTC. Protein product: CASSLGASYEQYF. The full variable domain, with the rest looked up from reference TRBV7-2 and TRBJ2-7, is GAGVSQSPSNKVTEKGKDVELRCDPISGHTALYWYRQSLGQGLEFLIYFQGNSAPDKSGLPSDRFSAERTGGSVSTLTIQRTQQEDSAVYLCASSLGASYEQYFGPGTRLTVT.

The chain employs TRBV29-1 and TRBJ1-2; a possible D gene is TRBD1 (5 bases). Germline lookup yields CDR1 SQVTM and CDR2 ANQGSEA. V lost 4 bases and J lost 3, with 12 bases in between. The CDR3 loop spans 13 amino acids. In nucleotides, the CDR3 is TGCAGCGTTGGTCAGGACATGGACTATGGCTACACCTTC. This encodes CSVGQDMDYGYTF.

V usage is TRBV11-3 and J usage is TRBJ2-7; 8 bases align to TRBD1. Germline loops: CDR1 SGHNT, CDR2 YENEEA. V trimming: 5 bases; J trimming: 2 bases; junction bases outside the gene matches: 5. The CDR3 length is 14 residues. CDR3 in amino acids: CASSRQGATYEQYF. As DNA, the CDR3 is TGTGCCAGCAGCCGCCAGGGGGCAACCTACGAGCAGTACTTC.

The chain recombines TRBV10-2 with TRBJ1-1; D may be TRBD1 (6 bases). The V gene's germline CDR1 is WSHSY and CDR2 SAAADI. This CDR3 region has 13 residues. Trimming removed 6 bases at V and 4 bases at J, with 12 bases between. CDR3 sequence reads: CASRDPGATEAFF. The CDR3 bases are TGCGCCAGCAGGGATCCAGGGGCCACTGAAGCTTTCTTT.

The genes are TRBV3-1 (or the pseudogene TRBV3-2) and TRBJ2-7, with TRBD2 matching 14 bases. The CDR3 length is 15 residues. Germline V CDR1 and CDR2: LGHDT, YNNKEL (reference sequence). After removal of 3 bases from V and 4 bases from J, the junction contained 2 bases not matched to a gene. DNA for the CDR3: TGTGCCAGCAGCCATGGACTAGCGGGAGGATACGAGCAGTACTTC. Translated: CASSHGLAGGYEQYF.

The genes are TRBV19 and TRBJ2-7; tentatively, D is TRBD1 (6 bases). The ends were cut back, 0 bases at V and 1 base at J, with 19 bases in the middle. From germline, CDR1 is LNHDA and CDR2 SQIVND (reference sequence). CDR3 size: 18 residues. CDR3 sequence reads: CASSIEGASGTTSYEQYF. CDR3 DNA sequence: TGTGCCAGTAGTATAGAGGGGGCTTCCGGGACAACTTCCTACGAGCAGTACTTC.

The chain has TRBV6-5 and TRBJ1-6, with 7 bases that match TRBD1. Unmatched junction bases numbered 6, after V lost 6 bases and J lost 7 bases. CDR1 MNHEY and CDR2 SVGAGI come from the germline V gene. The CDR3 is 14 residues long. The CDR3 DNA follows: TGTGCCAGCAGGTTGGGGACAGTAAATTCACCCCTCCACTTT. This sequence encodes CASRLGTVNSPLHF.

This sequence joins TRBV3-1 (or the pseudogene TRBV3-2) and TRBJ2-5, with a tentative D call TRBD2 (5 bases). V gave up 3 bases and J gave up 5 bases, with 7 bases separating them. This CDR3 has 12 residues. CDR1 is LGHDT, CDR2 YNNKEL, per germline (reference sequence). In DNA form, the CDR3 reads TGTGCCAGCAGCCAGGACTTGGAGACCCAGTACTTC. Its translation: CASSQDLETQYF.

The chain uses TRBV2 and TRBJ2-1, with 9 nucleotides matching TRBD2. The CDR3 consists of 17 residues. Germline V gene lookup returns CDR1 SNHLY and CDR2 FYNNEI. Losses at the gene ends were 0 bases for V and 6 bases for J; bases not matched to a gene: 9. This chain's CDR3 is CASSEAVTSGFGNEQFF. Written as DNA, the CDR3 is TGTGCCAGCAGTGAAGCGGTCACTAGCGGGTTCGGCAATGAGCAGTTCTTC. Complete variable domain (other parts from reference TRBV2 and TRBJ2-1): EPEVTQTPSHQVTQMGQEVILRCVPISNHLYFYWYRQILGQKVEFLVSFYNNEISEKSEIFDDQFSVERPDGSNFTLKIRSTKLEDSAMYFCASSEAVTSGFGNEQFFGPGTRLTVL.

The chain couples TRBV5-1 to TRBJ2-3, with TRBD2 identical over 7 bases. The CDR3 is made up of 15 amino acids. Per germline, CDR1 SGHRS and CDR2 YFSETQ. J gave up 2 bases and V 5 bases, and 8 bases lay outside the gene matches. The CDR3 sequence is CASRGTSVTTDTQYF. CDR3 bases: TGCGCCAGCAGAGGAACTAGCGTGACCACAGATACGCAGTATTTT.

CDR3 nucleotides: TGCGCCAGCAGTCACCTCAAGGGGGCGCTGGGCACCGGGGAGCTGTTTTTT. It is translated as CASSHLKGALGTGELFF. The chain carries TRBV23-1 and TRBJ2-2; TRBD1 agrees at 7 bases. TRBV23-1 is filed as an ORF, its function uncertain. V lost 3 bases and J lost 4; bases outside the gene matches: 11. The CDR3 extends over 17 amino acids.

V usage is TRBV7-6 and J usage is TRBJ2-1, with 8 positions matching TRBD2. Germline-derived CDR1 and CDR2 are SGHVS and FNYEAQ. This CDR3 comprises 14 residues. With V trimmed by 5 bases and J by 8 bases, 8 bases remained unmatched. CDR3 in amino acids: CASSPRTSRDEQFF. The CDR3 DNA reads TGTGCCAGCAGCCCCCGGACTAGCAGGGATGAGCAGTTCTTC.

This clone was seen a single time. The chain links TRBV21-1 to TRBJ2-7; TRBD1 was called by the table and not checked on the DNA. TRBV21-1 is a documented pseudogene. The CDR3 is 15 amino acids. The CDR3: CASSKVRTETYEQYF. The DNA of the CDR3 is TGTGCCAGCAGCAAAGTAAGAACAGAAACCTACGAGCAGTACTTC.

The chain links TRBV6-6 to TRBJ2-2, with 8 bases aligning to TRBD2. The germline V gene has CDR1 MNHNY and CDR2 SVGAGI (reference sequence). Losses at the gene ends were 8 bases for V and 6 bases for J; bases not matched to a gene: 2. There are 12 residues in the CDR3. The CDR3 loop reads CASGTRPGELFF. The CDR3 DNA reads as TGTGCCAGCGGGACTAGACCCGGGGAGCTGTTTTTT.

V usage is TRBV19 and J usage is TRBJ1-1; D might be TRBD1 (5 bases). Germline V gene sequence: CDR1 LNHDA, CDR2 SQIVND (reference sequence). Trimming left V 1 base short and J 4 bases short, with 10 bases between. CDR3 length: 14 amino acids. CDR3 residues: CASSIGGGVTEAFF. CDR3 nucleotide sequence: TGTGCCAGTAGTATAGGGGGAGGGGTCACTGAAGCTTTCTTT.